A single sample is the source of the 30 T cell receptor beta chains below, sequenced in a study of cytotoxic CD8 clonotypes in ibrutinib-treated CLL (dated by TCRdb to 2020 to 2022). Explained via the paper, the time point label denotes: 24 months on ibrutinib. Libraries were made using the immunoSEQ multiplex PCR assay. As stored in TCRdb, this immuneACCESS dataset retains in-frame rearrangements with V and J assigned. A fraction of the clones does not appear; measured against another copy, unresolved V genes explain less than half of the discrepancy, and the remainder lacks a known reason. Within this sample are about 50,000 clones, with less than 90% of them counted one time only. Around 21% of the sample goes to the ten largest clones. Sample: PBMCs, taken after 24 months of ibrutinib treatment. The source is a human donor with chronic lymphocytic leukemia.

V usage is TRBV5-1 and J usage is TRBJ2-3; D gene uncertain. V shed 0 bases and J shed 2 bases, with 13 bases lying between them. The CDR3 has 16 residues. Germline CDR1 SGHRS, CDR2 YFSETQ. The CDR3: CASSLGVRVSTDTQYF. The CDR3 region has the DNA TGCGCCAGCAGCTTGGGGGTTAGGGTTTCCACAGATACGCAGTATTTT.

The chain recombines TRBV12-2 with TRBJ2-7; TRBD1, the D gene given by the table, was not confirmed from the DNA. TRBV12-2 is designated a pseudogene. This CDR3 contains 14 residues. In DNA form, the CDR3 reads TGTGCAAGTCGCCCGGACAGGAGCCCCTACGAGCAGTACTTC. It translates to CASRPDRSPYEQYF.

The gene calls are TRBV7-2 and TRBJ1-1; D unresolved. Between the trimmed V and J ends, which lost 2 bases and 0 bases, there was a span of 10 bases. Germline lookup yields CDR1 SGHTA and CDR2 FQGNSA. The CDR3 length is 15 residues. The chain's CDR3 is CASSLTRAMNTEAFF. Written as DNA, the CDR3 is TGTGCCAGCAGCTTAACTCGGGCCATGAACACTGAAGCTTTCTTT.

The gene calls are TRBV20-1 and TRBJ2-7; D gene unclear. Germline-derived CDR1 and CDR2 are DFQATT and SNEGSKA (reference sequence). V was cut by 3 bases and J by 2 bases, with 5 bases left in between. The CDR3 is 11 residues long. The CDR3 spells CSASGPYEQYF. CDR3 coding DNA: TGCAGTGCTAGCGGCCCCTACGAGCAGTACTTC.

This clone was detected only once. The J gene is TRBJ2-7, the V gene TRBV7-9, with D perhaps matching TRBD1 or TRBD2 (5 bases each). Trimming left V 3 bases short and J 5 bases short, with 17 bases between. This CDR3 is built from 15 residues. Germline CDR1 reads SEHNR; CDR2 reads FQNEAQ (reference sequence). In nucleotides, the CDR3 is TGTGCCAGCAGCTTTGGTATGACGGGGCCAAACGAGCAGTACTTC. It codes for CASSFGMTGPNEQYF. The variable domain in full, with the rest retrieved from reference TRBV7-9 and TRBJ2-7, is DTGVSQNPRHKITKRGQNVTFRCDPISEHNRLYWYRQTLGQGPEFLTYFQNEAQLEKSRLLSDRFSAERPKGSFSTLEIQRTEQGDSAMYLCASSFGMTGPNEQYFGPGTRLTVT.

The chain recombines TRBV30 with TRBJ2-7; either TRBD1 or TRBD2 may supply D (6 bases each). Germline CDR1 GTSNPN, CDR2 SVGIG (reference sequence). The CDR3 spans 13 residues. V was clipped by 2 bases and J by 6 bases, with 14 bases between them. CDR3 DNA sequence: TGTGCCTGGAGTCCCCAAGGGGGGTCCGAGCAGTACTTC. Translation: CAWSPQGGSEQYF.

This clone was seen just once. The V call is TRBV5-1, the J call TRBJ2-1; possible D gene TRBD2, 5 bases. V was shortened by 4 bases and J by 2 bases, with 13 bases between the two germline ends. The CDR3 consists of 15 residues. Germline assignment: CDR1 SGHRS and CDR2 YFSETQ. The CDR3 here is CASSGSSGTYNEQFF. Written as DNA, the CDR3 is TGCGCCAGCAGCGGGTCAAGCGGCACCTACAATGAGCAGTTCTTC.

The chain is built from TRBV18 and TRBJ1-1, with TRBD1 as a possible D gene (5 bases). Trimming removed 6 bases at V and 1 base at J, with 9 bases between. Germline values: CDR1 KGHSH, CDR2 LQKENI. The CDR3 covers 13 residues. CDR3 sequence reads: CASSGDGNTEAFF. The CDR3 DNA reads TGTGCCAGCTCCGGGGACGGGAACACTGAAGCTTTCTTT.

The rearrangement joins TRBV9 to TRBJ1-4, with D hard to call. With 0 bases removed from V and 0 bases from J, the gap between germline ends came to 6 bases. The CDR3 consists of 15 residues. Germline V gene sequence: CDR1 SGDLS, CDR2 YYNGEE. CDR3 nucleotides: TGTGCCAGCAGCGTAGGTCCTGCAACTAATGAAAAACTGTTTTTT. Encoded protein: CASSVGPATNEKLFF.

This sequence joins TRBV9 and TRBJ2-3; TRBD2 might be the D (5 bases). CDR1 is SGDLS and CDR2 is YYNGEE in the germline V gene. The CDR3 has 15 residues. Trimming removed 0 bases from V and 5 bases from J, with 13 bases in between. In DNA, the CDR3 is TGTGCCAGCAGCGTAGGGGGTTTTAGCGAAGATACGCAGTATTTT. It yields the protein CASSVGGFSEDTQYF.

V gene TRBV6-1 combines with J gene TRBJ2-6; no firm D call. The CDR3 covers 16 residues. Trimming stripped 4 bases from V and 0 bases from J, with 10 bases between. Germline lookup yields CDR1 MNHNS and CDR2 SASEGT. The CDR3 reads CASSVSSGSGANVLTF. The CDR3 DNA follows: TGTGCCAGCAGTGTTTCGTCGGGCTCTGGGGCCAACGTCCTGACTTTC.

This chain links TRBV7-2 with TRBJ2-1; 9 positions match TRBD2. V gave up 5 bases and J gave up 5 bases; unmatched junction bases: 16. The CDR3 totals 18 residues. CDR1 and CDR2 (germline): SGHTA, FQGNSA. CDR3 loop: CASSPTGGRASIHNEQFF. CDR3 nucleotide sequence: TGTGCCAGCAGCCCTACTGGCGGGAGGGCCAGTATCCACAATGAGCAGTTCTTC. Using reference TRBV7-2 and TRBJ2-1 for the parts outside the CDR3, the full variable domain is GAGVSQSPSNKVTEKGKDVELRCDPISGHTALYWYRQSLGQGLEFLIYFQGNSAPDKSGLPSDRFSAERTGGSVSTLTIQRTQQEDSAVYLCASSPTGGRASIHNEQFFGPGTRLTVL.

The chain employs TRBV4-2 and TRBJ1-1; no definite D call. The germline V gene encodes CDR1 LGHNA and CDR2 YNFKEQ. Trimming left V 1 base short and J 1 base short, with 13 bases between. CDR3 size: 16 residues. CDR3 in DNA: TGTGCCAGCAGCCAAGTATCGTCCGACCAGAACACTGAAGCTTTCTTT. Residues: CASSQVSSDQNTEAFF.

The chain links TRBV4-3 to TRBJ1-2, with D perhaps matching TRBD1 (5 bases). The CDR3 is 15 amino acids. Trimming took 3 bases from V and 8 from J, leaving 19 bases between them. From germline, CDR1 is LGHNA and CDR2 YSLEER. CDR3 amino acids: CASSQSGTPVRGYTF. As DNA, the CDR3 is TGCGCCAGCAGCCAGTCCGGGACGCCCGTGAGGGGCTACACCTTC.

The CDR3 loop reads CASSTIARNEQFF. For the CDR3, the DNA is TGTGCCAGCAGTACTATAGCGCGCAATGAGCAGTTCTTC. The gene calls are TRBV9 and TRBJ2-1; weak D call: TRBD2 (5 bases). Germline loops: CDR1 SGDLS, CDR2 YYNGEE. This CDR3 has 13 residues. Between the trimmed V and J ends, which lost 5 bases and 6 bases, there was a span of 12 bases.

The J gene is TRBJ2-3, the V gene TRBV11-3; 13 positions match TRBD2. CDR3 length equals 16 residues. The germline gives CDR1 SGHNT, CDR2 YENEEA. The ends lost 5 bases at V and 5 bases at J; junction bases unmatched: 7. This CDR3 reads CASSRGLAGAVDTQYF. The CDR3 coding sequence is TGTGCCAGCAGCAGAGGACTAGCGGGAGCGGTAGATACGCAGTATTTT.

The V and J genes are TRBV5-4 and TRBJ2-5; 8 bases agree with TRBD2. With 3 bases clipped from V and 5 bases from J, the junction kept 6 bases outside the gene matches. CDR1 and CDR2 (germline): SGHNT, YYREEE (reference sequence). This CDR3 comprises 14 residues. In DNA, the CDR3 is TGTGCCAGCAGCTCCCCGACTAGCGAGGAGACCCAGTACTTC. Its protein is CASSSPTSEETQYF.

The chain recombines TRBV15 with TRBJ2-2, with a possible D match to TRBD2 (5 bases). Germline assignment: CDR1 LNHNV and CDR2 YYDKDF (reference sequence). CDR3 length equals 14 residues. The germline V and J ends were trimmed by 7 bases and 2 bases, with 11 bases remaining between them. The DNA for the CDR3 is TGTGCCACCACGGCAGGAGGAAACACCGGGGAGCTGTTTTTT. Protein: CATTAGGNTGELFF. The full variable domain, in which reference TRBV15 and TRBJ2-2 provide the parts outside the CDR3, is DAMVIQNPRYQVTQFGKPVTLSCSQTLNHNVMYWYQQKSSQAPKLLFHYYDKDFNNEADTPDNFQSRRPNTSFCFLDIRSPGLGDTAMYLCATTAGGNTGELFFGEGSRLTVL.

This chain links TRBV27 with TRBJ1-1, with D perhaps matching TRBD1 (5 bases). The CDR3 runs to 13 residues. Germline CDR1 is MNHEY and CDR2 is SMNVEV (reference sequence). V lost 9 bases, J lost 5 bases, and 16 bases lay in between. CDR3 bases: TGTGCCAGTGGAGAGGGACGAGGGACTGAAGCTTTCTTT. It specifies CASGEGRGTEAFF.

The chain joins TRBV28 to TRBJ2-7; 8 bases match TRBD1. The V gene end was trimmed by 5 bases and the J gene end by 3 bases; junction bases not matched to a gene: 9. The CDR3 extends over 15 amino acids. Germline V CDR1 and CDR2: MDHEN, SYDVKM. In DNA, the CDR3 is TGTGCCAGCAGTCAAGGACAGGGAGGTGTCTACGAGCAGTACTTC. As protein: CASSQGQGGVYEQYF.

The chain uses TRBV18 and TRBJ2-3; TRBD2 might be the D (5 bases). The CDR3 length is 16 residues. Germline CDR1 reads KGHSH; CDR2 reads LQKENI. The germline V and J ends were trimmed by 2 bases and 2 bases, with 14 bases remaining between them. This CDR3 reads CASSPLSGGVTDTQYF. DNA for the CDR3: TGTGCCAGCTCACCATTGAGCGGAGGAGTCACAGATACGCAGTATTTT.

This clone has a handful of counts. The chain recombines TRBV18 with TRBJ2-5; D gene uncertain. CDR1 is KGHSH, CDR2 LQKENI, per germline. CDR3 length: 13 amino acids. V lost 2 bases, J lost 2 bases, and 6 bases lay in between. For the CDR3, the DNA is TGTGCCAGCTCACCAGACGAACAAGAGACCCAGTACTTC. It encodes CASSPDEQETQYF.

CDR3: CASSENGRSYNEQFF. Written as DNA, the CDR3 is TGTGCCAGCAGTGAAAATGGGAGAAGCTACAATGAGCAGTTCTTC. V and J are TRBV2 and TRBJ2-1, with D possibly TRBD2 on 5 matching bases. The CDR3 runs 15 residues. Germline V gives CDR1 SNHLY, CDR2 FYNNEI. V lost 2 bases to trimming and J lost 3 bases, with 11 bases between them.

The rearrangement links TRBV10-1 to TRBJ2-7; 7 nucleotides line up with TRBD1. The CDR3 sequence is 17 residues long. Germline-derived CDR1 and CDR2 are WNHNN and SYGVQD (reference sequence). Trimming at V came to 4 bases and at J to 6 bases, leaving 18 bases not matched to a gene. CDR3 loop: CASSGRLKTGVFAEQYF. The CDR3 DNA reads as TGCGCCAGCAGTGGCCGCTTAAAAACAGGGGTGTTTGCCGAGCAGTACTTC.

CDR3 loop: CASSHVIGLTSSYNEQFF. The DNA of the CDR3 is TGTGCCAGCAGCCATGTGATCGGACTAACGAGCTCCTACAATGAGCAGTTCTTC. V gene TRBV5-6 combines with J gene TRBJ2-1, with TRBD2 as a possible D gene (6 bases). This CDR3 is built from 18 residues. Deletions cut 4 bases from V and 0 bases from J, with 20 bases between. In germline, CDR1 is SGHDT, CDR2 YYEEEE.

This clone showed up just a few times. The rearrangement uses TRBV28 and TRBJ1-2; D might be TRBD1 (6 bases). This CDR3 is built from 12 residues. Trimming shortened V by 7 bases and J by 8 bases, and 14 bases separated the two germline ends. Germline V gene lookup returns CDR1 MDHEN and CDR2 SYDVKM. The CDR3 region has the DNA TGTGCCAGCAATCGACCCCAGGGGGGCTACACCTTC. Translation: CASNRPQGGYTF.

This clone was seen only a few times. The V gene is TRBV5-1, the J gene TRBJ2-7; tentative D call: TRBD1 (5 bases). The CDR3 has 15 amino acids. Germline CDR1 and CDR2: SGHRS and YFSETQ. Trimming cost V 5 bases and J 0 bases, with 15 bases left between them. The CDR3 DNA reads TGCGCCAGCAGTCTTCAAACAGGCTTCTCCTACGAGCAGTACTTC. The encoded protein is CASSLQTGFSYEQYF.

The chain recombines TRBV5-1 with TRBJ1-2; D remains unclear. The germline V gene has CDR1 SGHRS and CDR2 YFSETQ. The CDR3 extends over 14 amino acids. The V and J ends lost 4 bases and 3 bases respectively, with 13 bases between them. CDR3 nucleotide sequence: TGCGCCAGCAGCCCAAGTTGGGTGGACTATGGCTACACCTTC. It yields the protein CASSPSWVDYGYTF.

The V call is TRBV5-4, the J call TRBJ2-1, with D maybe TRBD2 (6 bases). Per the germline V gene, CDR1 is SGHNT and CDR2 is YYREEE (reference sequence). V dropped 3 bases and J dropped 0 bases, with 16 bases sitting between them. The CDR3 is 17 residues long. This CDR3 reads CASSWEVSESSYNEQFF. CDR3 bases: TGTGCCAGCAGCTGGGAGGTTAGCGAGAGCTCCTACAATGAGCAGTTCTTC.

The chain joins TRBV25-1 to TRBJ1-3; TRBD1 is a possible D gene (5 bases). CDR3 length equals 17 residues. Germline values: CDR1 MGHDK, CDR2 SYGVNS. Trimming left V 4 bases short and J 0 bases short, with 16 bases between. The CDR3 loop is CASSAYQGSSSGNTIYF. DNA of the CDR3: TGTGCCAGCAGTGCTTACCAGGGATCGAGCTCTGGAAACACCATATATTTT.